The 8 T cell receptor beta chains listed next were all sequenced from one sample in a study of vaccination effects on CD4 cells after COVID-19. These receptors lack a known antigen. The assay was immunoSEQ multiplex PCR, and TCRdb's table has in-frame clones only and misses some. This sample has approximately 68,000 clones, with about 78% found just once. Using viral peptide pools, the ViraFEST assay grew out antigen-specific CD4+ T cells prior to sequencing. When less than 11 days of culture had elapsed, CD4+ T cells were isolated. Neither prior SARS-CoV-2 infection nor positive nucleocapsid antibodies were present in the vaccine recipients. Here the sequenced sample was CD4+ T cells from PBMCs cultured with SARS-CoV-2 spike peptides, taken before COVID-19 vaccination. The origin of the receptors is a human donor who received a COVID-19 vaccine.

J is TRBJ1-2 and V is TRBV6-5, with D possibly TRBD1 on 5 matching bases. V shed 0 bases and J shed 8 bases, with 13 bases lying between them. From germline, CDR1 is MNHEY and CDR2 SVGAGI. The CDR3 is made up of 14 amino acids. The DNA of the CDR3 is TGTGCCAGCAGTTACTCGAGAGGGGCGAAGGGCTACACCTTC. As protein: CASSYSRGAKGYTF.

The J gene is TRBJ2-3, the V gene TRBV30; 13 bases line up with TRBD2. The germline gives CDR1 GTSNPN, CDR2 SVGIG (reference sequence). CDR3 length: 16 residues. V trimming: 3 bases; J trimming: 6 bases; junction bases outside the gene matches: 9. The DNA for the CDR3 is TGTGCCTGGAGCCTGGGACTAGCGGGAACAGAGGATACGCAGTATTTT. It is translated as CAWSLGLAGTEDTQYF.

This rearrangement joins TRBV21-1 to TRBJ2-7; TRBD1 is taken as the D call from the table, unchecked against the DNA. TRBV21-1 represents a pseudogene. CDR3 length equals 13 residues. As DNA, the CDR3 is TGTGCCAGCAGCAAAACAGGGGGTTACGAGCAGTACGTC. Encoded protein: CASSKTGGYEQYV.

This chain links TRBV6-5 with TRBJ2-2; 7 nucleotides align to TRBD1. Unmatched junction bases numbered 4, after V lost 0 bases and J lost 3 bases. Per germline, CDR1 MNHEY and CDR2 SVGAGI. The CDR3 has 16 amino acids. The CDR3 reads CASSYSGGADTGELFF. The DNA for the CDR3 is TGTGCCAGCAGTTACTCAGGGGGCGCGGACACCGGGGAGCTGTTTTTT.

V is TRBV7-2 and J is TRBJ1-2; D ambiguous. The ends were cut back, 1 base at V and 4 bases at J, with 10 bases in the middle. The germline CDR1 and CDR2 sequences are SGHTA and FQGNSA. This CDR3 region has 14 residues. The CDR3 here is CASSLGNFFYGYTF. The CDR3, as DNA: TGTGCCAGCAGCTTAGGGAATTTTTTCTATGGCTACACCTTC.

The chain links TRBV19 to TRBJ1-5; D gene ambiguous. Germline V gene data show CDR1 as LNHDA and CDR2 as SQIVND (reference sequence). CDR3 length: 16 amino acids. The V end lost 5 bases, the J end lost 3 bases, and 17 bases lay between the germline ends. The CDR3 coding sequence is TGTGCCAGTAGTGCTCTAGGGAATGTGGCCAATCAGCCCCAGCATTTT. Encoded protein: CASSALGNVANQPQHF.

The CDR3 DNA sequence: TGCAGCGTTGTAATACACTCTAATGAAAAACTGTTTTTT. Translated: CSVVIHSNEKLFF. V usage is TRBV29-1 and J usage is TRBJ1-4; no clear D gene. The V end was cut by 4 bases, the J end by 3 bases, with 9 bases between. Looked up from germline, CDR1 is SQVTM and CDR2 is ANQGSEA. The CDR3 covers 13 residues. The whole variable domain, filled in from reference TRBV29-1 and TRBJ1-4, reads SAVISQKPSRDICQRGTSLTIQCQVDSQVTMMFWYRQQPGQSLTLIATANQGSEATYESGFVIDKFPISRPNLTFSTLTVSNMSPEDSSIYLCSVVIHSNEKLFFGSGTQLSVL.

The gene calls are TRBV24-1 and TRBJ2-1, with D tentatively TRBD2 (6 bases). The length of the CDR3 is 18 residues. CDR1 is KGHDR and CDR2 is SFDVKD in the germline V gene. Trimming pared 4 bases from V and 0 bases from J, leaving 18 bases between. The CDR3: CATSESASVPSSYNEQFF. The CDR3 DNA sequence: TGTGCCACCAGTGAGTCAGCTAGCGTTCCTAGCTCCTACAATGAGCAGTTCTTC.